This T cell receptor beta chain was sequenced for a study of blood T cell repertoires in COVID-19. The CDR3 length is 19 residues. With 2 bases clipped from V and 9 bases from J, the junction kept 16 bases outside the gene matches. CDR1 and CDR2 (germline): MGHRA, YSYEKL. The table came from immunoSEQ multiplex PCR; TCRdb's copy has only in-frame clones and leaves some out. The sample includes about 300,000 clones, under 90% of them seen just once. This TCR was sampled from a woman aged 18-29 years who had recovered from COVID-19. The chain uses TRBV4-1 and TRBJ1-6; 10 nucleotides align to TRBD1. The sequenced sample consisted of PBMCs or T cells enriched from blood (not recorded which). Here the CDR3 reads CASSQIQTGGNAGGSPLHF. CDR3 DNA sequence: TGCGCCAGCAGCCAAATACAGACAGGGGGCAACGCAGGGGGTTCACCCCTCCACTTT.